The rows below give T cell receptor beta chains drawn from one sample of a study of shared clonotypes between healthy human individuals. Profiled with immunoSEQ multiplex PCR; TCRdb holds only in-frame clones, not every one. This sample yields fewer than 850,000 clones, of which less than 95% are seen a single time; around a third belongs to the top ten. Sequencing was performed on memory CD8+ T cells from PBMCs. These receptor sequences come from a man in his late teens or twenties in good health. Some clones in this sample may be carry-over from other donors' samples. The CDR3 runs from the conserved cysteine through the conserved F or W. Each record gives: CDR3 protein, V gene, J gene.

CDR3aa: CASSVEGAGAYNEQFF
v_gene: TRBV9
j_gene: TRBJ2-1

CDR3aa: CASNPQGTEAFF
v_gene: TRBV25-1
j_gene: TRBJ1-1

CDR3aa: CASGTSDSTNTGELFF
v_gene: TRBV9
j_gene: TRBJ2-2

CDR3aa: CSVEDALLNTEAFF
v_gene: TRBV29-1
j_gene: TRBJ1-1

CDR3aa: CASSPRAGGRAEEQYF
v_gene: TRBV28
j_gene: TRBJ2-7

CDR3aa: CATGRGLKETQYF
v_gene: TRBV10-3
j_gene: TRBJ2-5

CDR3aa: CASSLFGGAEADTQYF
v_gene: TRBV27
j_gene: TRBJ2-3

CDR3aa: CASSFGNEQFF
v_gene: TRBV27
j_gene: TRBJ2-1

CDR3aa: CASSLRQGARETQYF
v_gene: TRBV7-9
j_gene: TRBJ2-5

CDR3aa: CASSDPPLEKLFF
v_gene: TRBV7-2
j_gene: TRBJ1-4

CDR3aa: CASSEGPPGGMDTQYF
v_gene: TRBV2
j_gene: TRBJ2-3